A selection of T cell receptor beta chains follows, all from one sample in a study of T cell changes during pregnancy in multiple sclerosis. TCRdb keeps only in-frame clones here, not all; method: immunoSEQ multiplex PCR. Of fewer than 65,000 clones listed, around 90% are singletons. This specimen consisted of CD4+ T cells from peripheral blood mononuclear cells, obtained in the first trimester of pregnancy. The receptors shown here come from a female donor with multiple sclerosis, enrolled in a pregnancy study. The CDR3 runs from the conserved cysteine through the conserved F or W. Each record gives: V gene, clone size, D gene, J gene, CDR3 DNA, CDR3 protein. D genes are given only for firm matches. Clone size is given for some rows only: seen once, a few or many times, or a class if the clone is expanded.

v_call: TRBV2; clone_size: .; d_call: TRBD2; j_call: TRBJ2-3; cdr3_nt: TGTGCCAGCAAGAGCCGGGGGGGTAGCACAGATACGCAGTATTTT; cdr3_aa: CASKSRGGSTDTQYF
v_call: TRBV14; clone_size: .; d_call: .; j_call: TRBJ1-6; cdr3_nt: TGTGCCAGCAGCCAAGATCGCGACAGGCCCTATTCACCCCTCCACTTT; cdr3_aa: CASSQDRDRPYSPLHF
v_call: TRBV9; clone_size: .; d_call: .; j_call: TRBJ2-7; cdr3_nt: TGTGCCAGCAGCCCCCGGTTGGAGGCCACCTACGAGCAGTACTTC; cdr3_aa: CASSPRLEATYEQYF
v_call: TRBV2; clone_size: .; d_call: TRBD2; j_call: TRBJ2-7; cdr3_nt: TGTGCCAGCAGGCAAACTAGCGCACTAGCCTACGAGCAGTACTTC; cdr3_aa: CASRQTSALAYEQYF
v_call: TRBV19; clone_size: once; d_call: .; j_call: TRBJ1-5; cdr3_nt: TGTGCCAGTAGTATACAAAGCCTTAGCAATCAGCCCCAGCATTTT; cdr3_aa: CASSIQSLSNQPQHF
v_call: TRBV7-2; clone_size: .; d_call: .; j_call: TRBJ1-5; cdr3_nt: TGTGCCAGCAGCCCACCCCGGGACACCGTACAGGCGCCCCAGCATTTT; cdr3_aa: CASSPPRDTVQAPQHF
v_call: TRBV9; clone_size: .; d_call: TRBD1; j_call: TRBJ1-5; cdr3_nt: TGTGCCAGCAGCGTAGACGGGACAGGGATCAATCAGCCCCAGCATTTT; cdr3_aa: CASSVDGTGINQPQHF
v_call: TRBV4-3; clone_size: once; d_call: .; j_call: TRBJ1-2; cdr3_nt: TGCGCCAGCAGCCAAGACCAGGCCAGAATAAACTATGGCTACACCTTC; cdr3_aa: CASSQDQARINYGYTF
v_call: TRBV11-2; clone_size: .; d_call: TRBD1; j_call: TRBJ2-7; cdr3_nt: TGTGCCAGCAGCTTCGAGGGACAGGGTGCCTACGAGCAGTACTTC; cdr3_aa: CASSFEGQGAYEQYF
v_call: TRBV7-9; clone_size: .; d_call: .; j_call: TRBJ2-1; cdr3_nt: TGTGCCAGCAGCTTAGACAGGGTTAATGAGCAGTTCTTC; cdr3_aa: CASSLDRVNEQFF
v_call: TRBV10-3; clone_size: .; d_call: .; j_call: TRBJ1-3; cdr3_nt: TGTGCCATCAGAGACAGCTCTGGAAACACCATATATTTT; cdr3_aa: CAIRDSSGNTIYF
v_call: TRBV19; clone_size: .; d_call: .; j_call: TRBJ2-2; cdr3_nt: TGTGCCAGTAGTATTTTTTTAGTGCAGACAACGGGGGAGCTGTTTTTT; cdr3_aa: CASSIFLVQTTGELFF
v_call: TRBV4-1; clone_size: .; d_call: .; j_call: TRBJ2-7; cdr3_nt: TGCGCCAGCAGCTTACTAAGGGGATCCTACGAGCAGTACTTC; cdr3_aa: CASSLLRGSYEQYF
v_call: TRBV19; clone_size: .; d_call: .; j_call: TRBJ2-1; cdr3_nt: TGTGCCAGTAGTCCCTCTTACTACAATGAGCAGTTCTTC; cdr3_aa: CASSPSYYNEQFF
v_call: TRBV5-5; clone_size: .; d_call: .; j_call: TRBJ2-7; cdr3_nt: TGTGCCAGCAGCTTGTTCGGGATGCACTACGAGCAGTACTTC; cdr3_aa: CASSLFGMHYEQYF